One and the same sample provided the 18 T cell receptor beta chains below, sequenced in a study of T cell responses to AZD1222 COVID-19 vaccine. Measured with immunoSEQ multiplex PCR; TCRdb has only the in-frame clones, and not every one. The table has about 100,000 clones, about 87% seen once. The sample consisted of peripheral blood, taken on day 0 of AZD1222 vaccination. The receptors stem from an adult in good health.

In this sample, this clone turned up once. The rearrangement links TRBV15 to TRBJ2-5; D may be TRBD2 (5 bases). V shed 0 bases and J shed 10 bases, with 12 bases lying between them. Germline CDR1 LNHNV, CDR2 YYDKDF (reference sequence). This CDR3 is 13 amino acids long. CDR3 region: CATSRDGSRDQYF. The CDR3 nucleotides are TGTGCCACCAGCAGAGATGGTAGCCGGGACCAGTACTTC.

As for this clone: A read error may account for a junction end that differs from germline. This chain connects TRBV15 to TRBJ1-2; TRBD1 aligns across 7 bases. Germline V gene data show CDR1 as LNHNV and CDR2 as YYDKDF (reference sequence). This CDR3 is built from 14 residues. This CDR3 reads CATGSPGTVGGYTF. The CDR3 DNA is TGTGCCACCGGCAGCCCCGGGACAGTAGGAGGCTACACCTTC.

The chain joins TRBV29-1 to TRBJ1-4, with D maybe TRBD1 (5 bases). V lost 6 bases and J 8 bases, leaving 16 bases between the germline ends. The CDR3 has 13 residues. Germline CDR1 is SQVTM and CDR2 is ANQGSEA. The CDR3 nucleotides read TGCAGCGTCTTGACAGATGGGTGGGAAAAACTGTTTTTT. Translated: CSVLTDGWEKLFF.

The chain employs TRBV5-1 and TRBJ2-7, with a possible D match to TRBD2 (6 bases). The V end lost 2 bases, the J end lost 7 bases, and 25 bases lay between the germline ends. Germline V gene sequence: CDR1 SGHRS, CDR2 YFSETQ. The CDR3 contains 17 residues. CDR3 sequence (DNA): TGCGCCAGCAGCTTCTTGGCTGGTATGGGGGGAGGAGGTGAGCAGTACTTC. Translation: CASSFLAGMGGGGEQYF. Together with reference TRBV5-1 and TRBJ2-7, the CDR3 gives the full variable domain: KAGVTQTPRYLIKTRGQQVTLSCSPISGHRSVSWYQQTPGQGLQFLFEYFSETQRNKGNFPGRFSGRQFSNSRSEMNVSTLELGDSALYLCASSFLAGMGGGGEQYFGPGTRLTVT.

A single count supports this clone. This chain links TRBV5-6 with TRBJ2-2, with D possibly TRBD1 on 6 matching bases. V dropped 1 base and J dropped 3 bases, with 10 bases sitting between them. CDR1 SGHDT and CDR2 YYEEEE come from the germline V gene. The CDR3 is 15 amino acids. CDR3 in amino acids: CASSLLGGDTGELFF. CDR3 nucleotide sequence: TGTGCCAGCAGCTTGTTAGGGGGTGACACCGGGGAGCTGTTTTTT.

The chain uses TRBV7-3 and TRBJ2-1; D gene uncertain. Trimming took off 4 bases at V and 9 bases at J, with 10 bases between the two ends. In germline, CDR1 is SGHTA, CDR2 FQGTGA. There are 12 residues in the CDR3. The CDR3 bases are TGTGCCAGCAGCTCCACCGGTGTTGAGCAGTTCTTC. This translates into CASSSTGVEQFF.

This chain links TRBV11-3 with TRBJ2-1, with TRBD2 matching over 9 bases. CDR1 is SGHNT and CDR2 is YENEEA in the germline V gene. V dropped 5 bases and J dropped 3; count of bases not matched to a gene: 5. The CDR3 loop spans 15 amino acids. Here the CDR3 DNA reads TGTGCCAGCAGCCAAGTAGCGGGAGTCTACAATGAGCAGTTCTTC. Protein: CASSQVAGVYNEQFF.

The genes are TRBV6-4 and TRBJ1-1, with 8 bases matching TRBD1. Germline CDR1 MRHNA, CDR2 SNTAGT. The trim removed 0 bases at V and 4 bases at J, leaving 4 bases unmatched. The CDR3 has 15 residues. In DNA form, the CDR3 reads TGTGCCAGCAGTGACTCGTCGGACAGGGTCACTGAAGCTTTCTTT. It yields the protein CASSDSSDRVTEAFF.

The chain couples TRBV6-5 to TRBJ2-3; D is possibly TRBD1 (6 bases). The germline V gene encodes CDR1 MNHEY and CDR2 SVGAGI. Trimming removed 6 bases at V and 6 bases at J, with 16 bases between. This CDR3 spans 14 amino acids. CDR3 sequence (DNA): TGTGCCAGCAGCCCAAACAGGGAACGGGATACGCAGTATTTT. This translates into CASSPNRERDTQYF.

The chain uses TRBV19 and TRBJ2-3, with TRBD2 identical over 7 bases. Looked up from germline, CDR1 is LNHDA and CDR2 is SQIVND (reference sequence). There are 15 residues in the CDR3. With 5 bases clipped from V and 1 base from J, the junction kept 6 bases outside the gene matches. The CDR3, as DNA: TGTGCCAGTAGTTCGGGACTACACCGCACAGATACGCAGTATTTT. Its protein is CASSSGLHRTDTQYF.

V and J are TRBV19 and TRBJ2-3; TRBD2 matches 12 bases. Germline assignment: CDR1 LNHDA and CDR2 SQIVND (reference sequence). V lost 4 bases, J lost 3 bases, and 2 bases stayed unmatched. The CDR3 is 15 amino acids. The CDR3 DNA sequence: TGTGCCAGTAGTACGACTAGCGGGAGTACAGATACGCAGTATTTT. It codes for CASSTTSGSTDTQYF.

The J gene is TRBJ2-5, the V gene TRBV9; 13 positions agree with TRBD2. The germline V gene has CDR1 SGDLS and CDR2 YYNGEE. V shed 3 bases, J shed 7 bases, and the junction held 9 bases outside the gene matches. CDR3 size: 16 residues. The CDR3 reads CASSERLAGGGGTQYF. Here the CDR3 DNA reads TGTGCCAGCAGCGAGAGACTAGCGGGAGGAGGTGGGACCCAGTACTTC.

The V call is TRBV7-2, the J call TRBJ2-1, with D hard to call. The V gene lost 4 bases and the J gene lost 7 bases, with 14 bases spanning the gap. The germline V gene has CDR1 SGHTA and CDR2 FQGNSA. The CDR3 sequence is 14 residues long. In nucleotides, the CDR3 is TGTGCCAGCAGCTCATATTTTGAGCAGAATGAGCAGTTCTTC. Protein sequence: CASSSYFEQNEQFF.

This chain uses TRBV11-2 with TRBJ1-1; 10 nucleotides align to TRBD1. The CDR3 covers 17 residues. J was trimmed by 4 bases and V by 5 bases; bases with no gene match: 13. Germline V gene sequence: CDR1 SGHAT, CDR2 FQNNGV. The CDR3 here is CASSHYRQGARATEAFF. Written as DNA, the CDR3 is TGTGCCAGCAGCCATTATCGACAGGGGGCGCGGGCCACTGAAGCTTTCTTT.

CDR3 in DNA: TGTGCCATCAGTAAGCGGGAGGAAGAGACCCAGTACTTC. Protein: CAISKREEETQYF. The chain combines TRBV10-3 with TRBJ2-5, with 9 bases fitting TRBD2. Germline CDR1 and CDR2: ENHRY and SYGVKD. The CDR3 runs to 13 residues. After removal of 5 bases from V and 3 bases from J, the junction contained 1 base not matched to a gene.

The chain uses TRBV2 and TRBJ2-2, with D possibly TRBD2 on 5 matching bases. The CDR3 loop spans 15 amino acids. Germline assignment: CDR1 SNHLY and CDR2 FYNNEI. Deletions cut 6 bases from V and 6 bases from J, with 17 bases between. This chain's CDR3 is CASRNELAISGELFF. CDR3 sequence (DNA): TGTGCCAGCAGAAATGAGTTAGCGATCTCCGGGGAGCTGTTTTTT.

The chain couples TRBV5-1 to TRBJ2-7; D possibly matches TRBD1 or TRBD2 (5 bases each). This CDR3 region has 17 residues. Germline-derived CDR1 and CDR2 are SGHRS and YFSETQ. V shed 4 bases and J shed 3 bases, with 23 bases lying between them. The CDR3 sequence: CASSLVGWGMGDYEQYF. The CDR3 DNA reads TGCGCCAGCAGCCTGGTCGGCTGGGGAATGGGGGACTACGAGCAGTACTTC.

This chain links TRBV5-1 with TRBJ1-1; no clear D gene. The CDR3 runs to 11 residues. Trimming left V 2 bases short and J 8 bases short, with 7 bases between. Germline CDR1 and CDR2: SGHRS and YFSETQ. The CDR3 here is CASSFGREAFF. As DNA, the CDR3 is TGCGCCAGCAGCTTCGGTAGAGAAGCTTTCTTT.